The 6 T cell receptor beta chains reported below all come from one sample, sequenced in a study of regulatory T cells in long-lasting Graves disease. Time point meaning: persistent/refractory GD, antithyroid drugs over 5 years with positive TRAb. Following extraction of RNA from PBMCs, that RNA was used to make the TCR library. CDR3-region Arm-PCR and iRepertoire HTBI primers produced the TCR beta libraries. TCRdb ran MiXCR on the multiplex PCR reads and lists one entry per CDR3 protein. The sample has 400,000 to 450,000 distinct CDR3 sequences, less than 25% seen once. The material was peripheral blood mononuclear cells (PBMCs), obtained when the disease was refractory, from a patient treated with antithyroid drugs. Receptors were obtained from a female donor with Graves disease.

This clonotype was found a few times. The V gene is TRBV7-9, the J gene TRBJ2-2; 9 bases align to TRBD1. This CDR3 comprises 16 residues. V lost 4 bases, J lost 5 bases, and 8 bases stayed unmatched. CDR1 is SEHNR and CDR2 is FQNEAQ in the germline V gene (reference sequence). The CDR3 protein is CASSSPGQGRTGELFF. DNA for the CDR3: TGTGCCAGCAGCTCACCGGGACAGGGTCGAACCGGGGAGCTGTTTTTT.

This clonotype showed up many times. The rearrangement uses TRBV2 and TRBJ2-7; a possible D gene is TRBD2 (6 bases). CDR3 length equals 13 residues. The V gene's germline CDR1 is SNHLY and CDR2 FYNNEI. The ends were cut back, 5 bases at V and 2 bases at J, with 10 bases in the middle. DNA for the CDR3: TGTGCCAGCAGTTCAGGAGGGCCCTACGAGCAGTACTTC. Its protein product is CASSSGGPYEQYF.

The chain is built from TRBV5-1 and TRBJ1-1, with D possibly being TRBD1 (5 bases). Germline-derived CDR1 and CDR2 are SGHRS and YFSETQ. V shed 3 bases and J shed 1 base, with 13 bases lying between them. CDR3 length equals 15 residues. The CDR3 is CASSSGETRNTEAFF. Written as DNA, the CDR3 is TGCGCCAGCAGCTCGGGGGAAACACGGAACACTGAAGCTTTCTTT.

The chain combines TRBV10-1 with TRBJ1-5; D is possibly TRBD1 (5 bases). In germline, CDR1 is WNHNN, CDR2 SYGVQD (reference sequence). The CDR3 contains 15 residues. Trimming took 6 bases from V and 2 from J, leaving 14 bases between them. CDR3 bases: TGCGCCAGCAGGGGGATGGGGCGTGGCAATCAGCCCCAGCATTTT. This codes for CASRGMGRGNQPQHF.

This clonotype was counted between two and nine times. The genes are TRBV28 and TRBJ2-7, with TRBD1 matching 8 bases. The CDR3 is 16 residues long. V gave up 10 bases and J gave up 0 bases; unmatched junction bases: 14. CDR1 is MDHEN and CDR2 is SYDVKM in the germline V gene. The CDR3 sequence: CATTVIHRGISYEQYF. CDR3 nucleotides: TGTGCCACCACCGTAATTCACAGGGGGATCTCCTACGAGCAGTACTTC.

Remarks on this clonotype: One base separates it from a far larger clone, so it is likely a read error. This chain uses TRBV6-2 or TRBV6-3 with TRBJ1-4, with D maybe TRBD1 (5 bases). CDR3 length: 15 amino acids. CDR1 MNHEY and CDR2 SVGEGT come from the germline V gene. CDR3 region: CASGIQGTLGEKPFF. The CDR3, as DNA: TGTGCCAGCGGGATTCAGGGAACGCTCGGTGAAAAACCGTTTTTT.